This T cell receptor (beta chain) stems from a study of blood T cell repertoires in COVID-19. The overall study: Researchers got acute and convalescent COVID-19 samples from the United States, Italy and Spain. Sample material is recorded as cDNA or gDNA derived from T cells, B-cell-depleted T cells, or PBMCs.

Data came from immunoSEQ multiplex PCR; TCRdb stores just in-frame clones and leaves some out. The table shows approximately 54,000 clones, with roughly 76% occurring only once. Germline CDR1 and CDR2: MDHEN and SYDVKM. The CDR3 is 15 residues long. Trimming at V came to 5 bases and at J to 5 bases, leaving 11 bases not matched to a gene. Specimen: peripheral blood. The V call is TRBV28, the J call TRBJ2-7; 8 positions match TRBD2. The receptor comes from a woman aged 55-69 years with acute or convalescent COVID-19. CDR3 amino acids: CASSISGSGRNEQYF. CDR3 bases: TGTGCCAGCAGTATCAGCGGGAGCGGTCGTAACGAGCAGTACTTC. Based on the CDR3 plus reference TRBV28 and TRBJ2-7, the full variable domain is DVKVTQSSRYLVKRTGEKVFLECVQDMDHENMFWYRQDPGLGLRLIYFSYDVKMKEKGDIPEGYSVSREKKERFSLILESASTNQTSMYLCASSISGSGRNEQYFGPGTRLTVT.